This T cell receptor delta chain was retrieved from a study of gamma-delta T cells after stem cell transplantation. This CDR3 is built from 16 residues. Trimming removed 6 bases from V and 1 base from J; junction bases left unmatched: 12. Germline-derived CDR1 and CDR2 are GEAIGNYY and EKD. TCRdb re-processed the RT-PCR reads using CATT. The repertoire holds about 2,400 delta-chain clones, with roughly 45% as singletons. This sequence originates from a human donor. It is not recorded whose cells these are; they may come from a transplant donor. The specimen was gamma-delta T cells. The rearrangement uses TRDV2 and TRDJ1; TRDD3 agrees at 8 bases. DNA of the CDR3: TGTGCCTGTTCTGTCCTGGGGGACCACGTCACCGATAAACTCATCTTT. The encoded protein is CACSVLGDHVTDKLIF.